The count of the clone carrying this T cell receptor (beta chain) is one. Assay used: immunoSEQ multiplex PCR; TCRdb lists only in-frame clones, some missing. The sample includes approximately 66,000 clones, approximately 87% of them seen just once. This specimen comes from a study of technical replicates of blood from a few donors. This CDR3 is 13 amino acids long. Trimming shortened V by 2 bases and J by 1 base, and 5 bases separated the two germline ends. CDR1 and CDR2 from the germline V gene are MNHNS and SASEGT. V usage is TRBV6-1 and J usage is TRBJ1-1; D is possibly TRBD1 (5 bases). This sequence was found in a human donor in good health. Some clones in this sample may be carry-over from other donors' samples. Input material: PBMCs. The CDR3 loop reads CASSEQGNTEAFF. The CDR3 DNA reads TGTGCCAGCAGTGAACAGGGGAACACTGAAGCTTTCTTT.